This T cell receptor (beta chain) was observed in a study of T-cell reconstitution after alpha-beta-depleted transplantation in children. General study findings and limits: Surviving recipient T cells and thymic progenitors accounted for the high day-60 TCRbeta diversity observed in some patients. Reportedly, roughly two months post-transplant, alpha-beta T cells arose from several hundred expanded graft clones. Once a year had passed after transplant, T-cell counts and diversity came mostly from newly produced T cells.

Unique molecular identifiers were used to barcode this TCRbeta library. One entry per CDR3 protein results from TCRdb running MiXCR on the PCR reads. The table has about 640,000 distinct CDR3 sequences, over 10% seen once; the top ten hold around 2.2%. This clonotype has only a few counts. What it binds is unknown. The TCR comes from a male patient younger than 18 who had a stem cell transplant for acute myeloid leukemia, so the T cells may come from the graft donor. The sequencing here drew on PBMCs, mostly from graft donor cells, taken 360 days after TCRalphabeta/CD19-depleted stem cell transplant.

The CDR3 loop is CASRAPGLANHYYNEQFF. The CDR3 DNA is TGCGCCAGCAGGGCCCCGGGACTAGCTAATCACTACTACAATGAGCAGTTCTTC. V is TRBV10-2 and J is TRBJ2-1; 9 bases are a match to TRBD2. J lost 3 bases, V lost 6 bases, and 15 bases had no gene match. Germline CDR1 reads WSHSY; CDR2 reads SAAADI. The CDR3 contains 18 residues.